The entry below describes one TCR beta chain. TRB was amplified from approximately 230 ng of peripheral blood genomic DNA per sample. This entry is derived from a study of T cell clusters in autoimmune cytopenias. CDR1 is SGHAT, CDR2 FQNNGV, per germline. The CDR3 consists of 16 residues. TRB rearrangements were amplified by touch-down multiplex PCR with mixed TRB-A/B primers. TCRdb reprocessed the multiplex PCR reads, keeping one entry per CDR3 protein, no DNA. Its listing shows 2,000 to 2,500 distinct CDR3 sequences. This receptor was taken from a human donor with an autoimmune cytopenia or autoimmune hepatitis (not recorded which). The gene calls are TRBV11-2 and TRBJ2-1; TCRdb selects TRBD2, and the lack of DNA leaves this call unchecked. The sample consisted of peripheral blood. The CDR3 here is CASSPSGTRRLNEQFF.